The T cell receptor beta chain described here comes from a study of T cell responses to AZD1222 COVID-19 vaccine. Overall study context: Pooling of second doses given at about 4 or about 12 weeks was done.

This CDR3 has 15 residues. With 1 base clipped from V and 4 bases from J, the junction kept 6 bases outside the gene matches. Germline V CDR1 and CDR2: MDHEN, SYDVKM. Points from the study as a whole: There were repertoire samples only from the period after the peak T cell response. Clonal diversity may have been underestimated, and the donors were mostly white British, with more females than males.

With respect to this clone: The antigen is undetermined.

Data came from immunoSEQ multiplex PCR; TCRdb stores just in-frame clones and leaves some out. The sample consists of roughly 95,000 clones, approximately 87% of them appearing once. Specimen: peripheral blood, collected on day 0 of AZD1222 vaccination. The receptor's source is an adult in good health. The chain carries TRBV28 and TRBJ1-2, with 7 bases lining up with TRBD1. This CDR3 reads CASSLSRDSSYGYTF. The CDR3 DNA follows: TGTGCCAGCAGTTTATCCCGGGACAGCTCCTATGGCTACACCTTC.